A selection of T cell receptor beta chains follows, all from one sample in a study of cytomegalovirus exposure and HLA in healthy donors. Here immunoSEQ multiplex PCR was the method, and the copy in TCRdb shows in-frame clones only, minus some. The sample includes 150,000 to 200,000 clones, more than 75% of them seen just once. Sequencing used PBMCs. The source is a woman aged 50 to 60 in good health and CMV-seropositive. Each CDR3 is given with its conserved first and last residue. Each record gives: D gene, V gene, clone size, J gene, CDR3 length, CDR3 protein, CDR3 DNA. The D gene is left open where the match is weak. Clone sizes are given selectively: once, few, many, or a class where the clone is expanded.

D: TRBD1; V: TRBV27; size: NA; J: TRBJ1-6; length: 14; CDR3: CASSGDRINSPLHF; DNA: TGTGCCAGCAGTGGGGACAGGATAAATTCACCCCTCCACTTT
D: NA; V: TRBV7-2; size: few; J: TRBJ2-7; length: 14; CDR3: CASSPTLQGVEQYF; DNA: TGTGCCAGCAGCCCCACCCTACAGGGAGTCGAGCAGTACTTC
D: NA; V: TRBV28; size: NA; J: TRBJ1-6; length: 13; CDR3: CASSRATNSPLHF; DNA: TGTGCCAGCAGCAGGGCTACTAATTCACCCCTCCACTTT
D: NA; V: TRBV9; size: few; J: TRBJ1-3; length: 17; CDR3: CASSVVGRAPSGNTIYF; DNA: TGTGCCAGCAGCGTAGTGGGCAGGGCACCCTCTGGAAACACCATATATTTT
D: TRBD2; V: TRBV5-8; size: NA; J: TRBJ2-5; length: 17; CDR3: CASSHSGTSGSGETQYF; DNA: TGTGCCAGCAGCCACAGTGGTACTAGCGGGAGTGGAGAGACCCAGTACTTC
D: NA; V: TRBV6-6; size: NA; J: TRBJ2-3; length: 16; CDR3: CATATATGTSTDTQYF; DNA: TGTGCCACCGCGACCGCAACGGGAACTAGCACAGATACGCAGTATTTT
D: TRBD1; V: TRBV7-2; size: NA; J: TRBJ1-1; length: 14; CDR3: CASSVGQKNTEAFF; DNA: TGTGCCAGCAGCGTGGGACAGAAGAACACTGAAGCTTTCTTT
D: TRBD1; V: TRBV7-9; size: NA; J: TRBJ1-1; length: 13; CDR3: CASHRGPGTEAFF; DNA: TGTGCCTCTCATAGGGGGCCGGGGACTGAAGCTTTCTTT
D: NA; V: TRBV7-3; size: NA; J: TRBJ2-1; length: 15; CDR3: CASSLLAGFYNEQFF; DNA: TGTGCCAGCAGCTTATTGGCGGGATTCTACAATGAGCAGTTCTTC
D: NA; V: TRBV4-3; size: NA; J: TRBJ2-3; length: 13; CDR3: CASSQDFPSPQYF; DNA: TGCGCCAGCAGCCAAGATTTTCCTTCTCCGCAGTATTTT
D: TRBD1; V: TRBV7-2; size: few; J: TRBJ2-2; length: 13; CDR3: CASSFQGAGELFF; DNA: TGTGCCAGCAGCTTCCAGGGGGCCGGGGAGCTGTTTTTT
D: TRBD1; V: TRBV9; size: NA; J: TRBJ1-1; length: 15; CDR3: CASSPQDRGLTEAFF; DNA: TGTGCCAGCAGCCCCCAGGACAGGGGGCTAACTGAAGCTTTCTTT
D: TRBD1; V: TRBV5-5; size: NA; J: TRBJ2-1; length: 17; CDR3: CASSKLPTGDGYNEQFF; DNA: TGTGCCAGCAGCAAACTCCCAACAGGGGACGGCTACAATGAGCAGTTCTTC
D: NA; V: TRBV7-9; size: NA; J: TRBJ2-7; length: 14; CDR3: CASSLPGVGYEQYF; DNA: TGTGCCAGCAGCTTGCCGGGGGTAGGCTACGAGCAGTACTTC
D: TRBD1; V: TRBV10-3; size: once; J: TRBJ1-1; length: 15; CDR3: CAIRGTEGMNTEAFF; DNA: TGTGCCATCAGAGGGACAGAAGGGATGAACACTGAAGCTTTCTTT
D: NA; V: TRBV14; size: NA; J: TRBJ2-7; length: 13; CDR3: CASSQSIGGEQYF; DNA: TGTGCCAGCAGCCAATCCATAGGGGGCGAGCAGTACTTC
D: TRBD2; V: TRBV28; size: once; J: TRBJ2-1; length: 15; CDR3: CASRGPTSAYNEQFF; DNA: TGTGCCAGCAGGGGCCCGACTAGCGCGTACAATGAGCAGTTCTTC
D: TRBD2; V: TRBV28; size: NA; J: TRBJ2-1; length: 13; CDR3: CASTGTRYNEQFF; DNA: TGTGCCAGCACTGGGACTAGGTACAATGAGCAGTTCTTC
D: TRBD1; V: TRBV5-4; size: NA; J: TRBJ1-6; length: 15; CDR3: CASSLNRGYNSPLHF; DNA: TGTGCCAGCAGCTTGAACAGGGGGTATAATTCACCCCTCCACTTT
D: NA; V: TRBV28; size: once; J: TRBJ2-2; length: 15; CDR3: CASSFERGGTGELFF; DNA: TGTGCCAGCAGTTTCGAGAGGGGAGGCACCGGGGAGCTGTTTTTT
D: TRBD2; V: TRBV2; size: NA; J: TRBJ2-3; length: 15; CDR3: CASSEQAGGQDTQYF; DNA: TGTGCCAGCAGTGAACAGGCGGGGGGGCAAGATACGCAGTATTTT
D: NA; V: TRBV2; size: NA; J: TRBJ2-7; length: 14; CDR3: CASTPGSPYYEQYF; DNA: TGTGCCAGCACCCCAGGGTCTCCTTATTACGAGCAGTACTTC
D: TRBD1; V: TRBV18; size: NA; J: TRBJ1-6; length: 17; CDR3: CASSPGTGGSTNSPLHF; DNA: TGTGCCAGCTCACCCGGGACAGGGGGCTCGACAAATTCACCCCTCCACTTT
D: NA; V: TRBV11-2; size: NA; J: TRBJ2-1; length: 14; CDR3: CASSSPRSYNEQFF; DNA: TGTGCCAGCAGCTCCCCCCGGTCGTACAATGAGCAGTTCTTC
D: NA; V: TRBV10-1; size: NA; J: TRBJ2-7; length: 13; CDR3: CASSAGGRDEQYF; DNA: TGCGCCAGCAGTGCTGGAGGAAGGGACGAGCAGTACTTC
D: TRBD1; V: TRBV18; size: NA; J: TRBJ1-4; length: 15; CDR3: CASSAYRGLREKLFF; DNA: TGTGCCAGCTCAGCCTACAGGGGGCTTAGGGAAAAACTGTTTTTT
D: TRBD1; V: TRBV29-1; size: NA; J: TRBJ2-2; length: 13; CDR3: CSVDGTVPGELFF; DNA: TGCAGCGTTGATGGGACAGTCCCCGGGGAGCTGTTTTTT
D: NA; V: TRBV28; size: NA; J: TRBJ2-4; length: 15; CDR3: CASSLEGLAKNIQYF; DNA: TGTGCCAGCAGTTTGGAGGGCCTAGCCAAAAACATTCAGTACTTC
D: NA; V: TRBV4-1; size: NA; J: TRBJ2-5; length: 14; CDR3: CASSQTGSPMTQYF; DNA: TGCGCCAGCAGCCAAACAGGGTCCCCAATGACCCAGTACTTC
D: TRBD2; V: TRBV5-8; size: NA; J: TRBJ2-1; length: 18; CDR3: CASSKPVDLAGAYNEQFF; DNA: TGTGCCAGCAGCAAGCCGGTAGATCTAGCGGGAGCCTACAATGAGCAGTTCTTC
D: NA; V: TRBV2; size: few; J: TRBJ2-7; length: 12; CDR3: CASNGEPYEQYF; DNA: TGTGCCAGCAACGGGGAACCCTACGAGCAGTACTTC
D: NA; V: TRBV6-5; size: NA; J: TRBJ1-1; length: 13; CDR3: CASSRGWNTEAFF; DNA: TGTGCCAGCAGCCGAGGGTGGAACACTGAAGCTTTCTTT
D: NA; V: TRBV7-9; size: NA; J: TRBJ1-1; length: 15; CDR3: CASSPRDKANTEAFF; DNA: TGTGCCAGCAGCCCGCGAGACAAGGCGAACACTGAAGCTTTCTTT
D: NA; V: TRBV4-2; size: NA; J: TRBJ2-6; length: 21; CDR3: CASSQDRKITGPSSGANGLTF; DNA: TGTGCCAGCAGCCAAGACCGGAAAATAACAGGGCCCAGCTCTGGGGCCAACGGCCTGACTTTC
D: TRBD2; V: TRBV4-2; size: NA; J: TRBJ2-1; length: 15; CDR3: CASSQVLAVYNEQFF; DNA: TGTGCCAGCAGCCAAGTCCTAGCGGTTTACAATGAGCAGTTCTTC
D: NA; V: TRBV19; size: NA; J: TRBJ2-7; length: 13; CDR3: CASSFMTSYEQYF; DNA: TGTGCCAGTAGTTTTATGACAAGCTACGAGCAGTACTTC
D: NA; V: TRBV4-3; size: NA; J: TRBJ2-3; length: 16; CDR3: CASSQDIYGGTDTQYF; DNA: TGCGCCAGCAGCCAAGATATCTACGGGGGCACAGATACGCAGTATTTT
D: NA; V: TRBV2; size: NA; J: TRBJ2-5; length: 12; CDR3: CARNGDQETQYF; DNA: TGTGCCAGAAACGGGGACCAAGAGACCCAGTACTTC
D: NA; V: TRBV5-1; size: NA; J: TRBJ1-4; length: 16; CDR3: CASSRPEAGTNEKLFF; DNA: TGCGCCAGCAGTCGCCCGGAGGCGGGAACTAATGAAAAACTGTTTTTT
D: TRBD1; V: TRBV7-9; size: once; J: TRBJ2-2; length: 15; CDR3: CASSGRQGPPGELFF; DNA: TGTGCCAGCAGCGGCCGACAGGGACCCCCCGGGGAGCTGTTTTTT
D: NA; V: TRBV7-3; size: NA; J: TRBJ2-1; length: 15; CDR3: CASSLGPSTGNEQFF; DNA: TGTGCCAGCAGCTTGGGGCCCTCTACAGGCAATGAGCAGTTCTTC
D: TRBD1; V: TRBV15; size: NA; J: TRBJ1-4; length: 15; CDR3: CATSGQGVTNEKLFF; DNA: TGTGCCACCAGCGGTCAGGGGGTAACTAATGAAAAACTGTTTTTT
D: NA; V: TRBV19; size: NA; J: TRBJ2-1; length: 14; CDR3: CASSGGVAYNEQFF; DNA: TGTGCCAGTAGTGGAGGGGTGGCCTACAATGAGCAGTTCTTC
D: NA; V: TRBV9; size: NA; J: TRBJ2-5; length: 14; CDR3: CASSPNDSEETQYF; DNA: TGTGCCAGCAGCCCAAACGACTCAGAAGAGACCCAGTACTTC
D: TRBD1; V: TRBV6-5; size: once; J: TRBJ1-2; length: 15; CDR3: CASRASGTGGYGYTF; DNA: TGTGCCAGCAGGGCGTCCGGGACAGGGGGCTATGGCTACACCTTC
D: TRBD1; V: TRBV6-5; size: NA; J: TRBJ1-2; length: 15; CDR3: CASSMEGDSPRGYTF; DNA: TGTGCCAGCAGTATGGAGGGGGACAGCCCTCGGGGCTACACCTTC
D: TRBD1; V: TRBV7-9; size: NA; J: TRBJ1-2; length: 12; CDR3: CSSSNGQVDYTF; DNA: TGTTCCAGCAGCAACGGACAGGTAGACTACACCTTC